The 24 T cell receptor beta chains listed next were all sequenced from one sample in a study of CD8 T cells in ankylosing spondylitis. MiXCR, run by TCRdb on the 5' RACE reads, gives a single entry per CDR3 protein. Found here are around 9,100 distinct CDR3 sequences, 6% of them singletons; the top ten hold about two fifths. Sequencing used blood, either unsorted or a sorted T cell fraction (not recorded which). These receptors were obtained from a female donor with ankylosing spondylitis or in good health (not recorded which).

By sample fraction, this clonotype is medium-sized. CDR3 coding DNA: TGTGCCAGCAGCGTCGAGGTAGGGACACACACTGAAGCTTTCTTT. Residues: CASSVEVGTHTEAFF. The J gene is TRBJ1-1, the V gene TRBV9; TRBD1 might be the D (6 bases). This CDR3 is 15 amino acids long. The germline V and J ends were trimmed by 2 bases and 3 bases, with 14 bases remaining between them. In germline, CDR1 is SGDLS, CDR2 YYNGEE.

This clonotype was detected many times. The J gene is TRBJ2-1, the V gene TRBV9; D is possibly TRBD1 (6 bases). Germline loops: CDR1 SGDLS, CDR2 YYNGEE. CDR3 length: 13 residues. Trimming pared 3 bases from V and 3 bases from J, leaving 7 bases between. The CDR3 reads CASSGDNYNEQFF. The CDR3 bases are TGTGCCAGCAGCGGGGACAACTACAATGAGCAGTTCTTC.

This clonotype was counted only a few times. The chain is built from TRBV9 and TRBJ2-1; tentative D call: TRBD1 (5 bases). The ends were cut back, 4 bases at V and 1 base at J, with 15 bases in the middle. Per the germline V gene, CDR1 is SGDLS and CDR2 is YYNGEE. The CDR3 is made up of 16 amino acids. This CDR3 is CASSPMGKGSYNEQFF. The CDR3 DNA is TGTGCCAGCAGCCCCATGGGGAAGGGGTCCTACAATGAGCAGTTCTTC.

This clonotype was counted at least ten times. This chain links TRBV9 with TRBJ1-1; tentatively, D is TRBD1 (6 bases). The CDR3 has 15 amino acids. Germline values: CDR1 SGDLS, CDR2 YYNGEE. V was shortened by 2 bases and J by 6 bases, with 17 bases between the two germline ends. This CDR3 reads CASSVGAEALPEAFF. CDR3 DNA: TGTGCCAGCAGCGTGGGGGCGGAGGCCCTCCCTGAAGCTTTCTTT.

J is TRBJ2-1 and V is TRBV9; tentatively, D is TRBD2 (5 bases). Germline-derived CDR1 and CDR2 are SGDLS and YYNGEE. The CDR3 is 14 residues long. Trimming pared 3 bases from V and 12 bases from J, leaving 19 bases between. CDR3: CASSEPTDWETQFF. The CDR3 region has the DNA TGTGCCAGCAGCGAGCCCACGGACTGGGAGACGCAGTTCTTC.

The chain carries TRBV9 and TRBJ2-4; D gene uncertain. With 6 bases removed from V and 6 bases from J, the gap between germline ends came to 16 bases. The CDR3 has 14 amino acids. Per the germline V gene, CDR1 is SGDLS and CDR2 is YYNGEE. CDR3 loop: CASKTQTGVNIQYF. The CDR3 region has the DNA TGTGCCAGCAAAACCCAGACTGGAGTAAACATTCAGTACTTC.

This clonotype was seen many times. The CDR3 DNA reads TGTGCCAGCAGCGCCTTCTCCAAGGGGTCGAATTCACCCCTCCACTTT. Translation gives CASSAFSKGSNSPLHF. This sequence joins TRBV9 and TRBJ1-6, with D possibly TRBD1 on 5 matching bases. The CDR3 is made up of 16 amino acids. The V gene lost 3 bases and the J gene lost 7 bases, with 17 bases spanning the gap. Germline assignment: CDR1 SGDLS and CDR2 YYNGEE.

This clonotype came up many times. V usage is TRBV9 and J usage is TRBJ2-3; 7 positions match TRBD2. This CDR3 is 15 amino acids long. The J segment lost 4 bases and the V segment lost 1 base, leaving 6 bases of the junction unmatched. Germline values: CDR1 SGDLS, CDR2 YYNGEE. The CDR3 DNA sequence: TGTGCCAGCAGCGTACGGTCGGGGGGTTCAGATACGCAGTATTTT. Its translation: CASSVRSGGSDTQYF.

This clonotype showed up many times. V usage is TRBV9 and J usage is TRBJ2-3; D uncertain. Germline loops: CDR1 SGDLS, CDR2 YYNGEE. V lost 0 bases and J 2 bases, leaving 10 bases between the germline ends. The CDR3 has 15 residues. The CDR3 nucleotides read TGTGCCAGCAGCGTAGAGGCGGCAAACACAGATACGCAGTATTTT. It translates to CASSVEAANTDTQYF.

At least ten counts were recorded for this clonotype. The chain links TRBV9 to TRBJ2-7; TRBD2 matches 8 bases. J was trimmed by 3 bases and V by 0 bases; bases with no gene match: 5. CDR1 is SGDLS, CDR2 YYNGEE, per germline. The CDR3 sequence is 15 residues long. CDR3 sequence: CASSVDGRANYEQYF. The DNA for the CDR3 is TGTGCCAGCAGCGTAGACGGGAGGGCCAACTACGAGCAGTACTTC.

This clonotype was seen ten or more times. The chain recombines TRBV9 with TRBJ2-1; 7 nucleotides line up with TRBD2. Losses at the gene ends were 0 bases for V and 6 bases for J; bases not matched to a gene: 3. Looked up from germline, CDR1 is SGDLS and CDR2 is YYNGEE. CDR3 length: 14 residues. DNA of the CDR3: TGTGCCAGCAGCGTAGTGTCTAGCGGCAATGAGCAGTTCTTC. It translates to CASSVVSSGNEQFF.

J is TRBJ2-3 and V is TRBV9; D is possibly TRBD1 or TRBD2 (5 bases each). CDR1 and CDR2 (germline): SGDLS, YYNGEE. CDR3 length: 15 amino acids. V lost 0 bases, J lost 5 bases, and 13 bases lay in between. CDR3: CASSVGGRDGDTQYF. As DNA, the CDR3 is TGTGCCAGCAGCGTAGGGGGTCGGGACGGAGATACGCAGTATTTT.

Ten or more counts support this clonotype. The V call is TRBV9, the J call TRBJ2-3, with D perhaps matching TRBD2 (7 bases). This CDR3 region has 15 residues. V lost 0 bases to trimming and J lost 2 bases, with 10 bases between them. The germline gives CDR1 SGDLS, CDR2 YYNGEE. CDR3 amino acids: CASSVGGGATDTQYF. In DNA form, the CDR3 reads TGTGCCAGCAGCGTAGGAGGGGGGGCCACAGATACGCAGTATTTT.

At least ten counts were recorded for this clonotype. The chain employs TRBV9 and TRBJ2-7; D may correspond to TRBD1 or TRBD2 (6 bases each). Germline V gene sequence: CDR1 SGDLS, CDR2 YYNGEE. This CDR3 has 15 amino acids. The V end was cut by 0 bases, the J end by 5 bases, with 15 bases between. For the CDR3, the DNA is TGTGCCAGCAGCGTAGGTTCGGGGGCGCCGGACGAGCAGTACTTC. Protein sequence: CASSVGSGAPDEQYF.

This clonotype was counted at least ten times. The CDR3 DNA reads TGTGCCAGCAGCGTAGGTGACTATGGCTACACCTTC. It yields the protein CASSVGDYGYTF. The chain employs TRBV9 and TRBJ1-2; D is undetermined. Per germline, CDR1 SGDLS and CDR2 YYNGEE. Between the trimmed V and J ends, which lost 0 bases and 3 bases, there was a span of 3 bases. There are 12 residues in the CDR3.

This clonotype is labeled medium-sized. The rearrangement uses TRBV9 and TRBJ2-4; maybe TRBD1 (6 bases). The CDR3 contains 15 residues. Trimming stripped 4 bases from V and 2 bases from J, with 13 bases between. The germline CDR1 and CDR2 sequences are SGDLS and YYNGEE. CDR3 loop: CASSPPGATKNIQYF. The DNA of the CDR3 is TGTGCCAGCAGCCCTCCAGGGGCGACCAAAAACATTCAGTACTTC.

This clonotype was recorded many times. V usage is TRBV9 and J usage is TRBJ2-5, with D maybe TRBD2 (6 bases). This CDR3 comprises 16 residues. Germline V CDR1 and CDR2: SGDLS, YYNGEE. Between the trimmed V and J ends, which lost 4 bases and 2 bases, there was a span of 18 bases. In DNA form, the CDR3 reads TGTGCCAGCAGCCTCGAGCCCGGGACTCCACAAGAGACCCAGTACTTC. It codes for CASSLEPGTPQETQYF.

This clonotype was counted many times. The chain recombines TRBV9 with TRBJ2-7; 10 nucleotides agree with TRBD2. Per germline, CDR1 SGDLS and CDR2 YYNGEE. Trimming at V came to 4 bases and at J to 4 bases, leaving 5 bases not matched to a gene. The CDR3 consists of 14 residues. CDR3 loop: CASSPGLASYEQYF. DNA for the CDR3: TGTGCCAGCAGCCCGGGACTAGCGAGTTACGAGCAGTACTTC.

The sample holds many counts of this clonotype. The chain has TRBV9 and TRBJ2-7; D gene uncertain. V shed 0 bases and J shed 0 bases, with 10 bases lying between them. This CDR3 comprises 15 residues. Germline CDR1 and CDR2: SGDLS and YYNGEE. CDR3 sequence: CASSVGDAVSYEQYF. CDR3 bases: TGTGCCAGCAGCGTAGGAGACGCCGTCTCCTACGAGCAGTACTTC.

This clonotype was detected many times. The chain links TRBV9 to TRBJ2-7, with D perhaps assigned TRBD1 or TRBD2 (5 bases each). The ends were cut back, 4 bases at V and 0 bases at J, with 11 bases in the middle. CDR3 length: 14 amino acids. CDR1 is SGDLS and CDR2 is YYNGEE in the germline V gene. The CDR3 reads CASSTWDGSYEQYF. The CDR3 DNA follows: TGTGCCAGCAGCACATGGGACGGCTCCTACGAGCAGTACTTC.

This clonotype was observed many times. The chain carries TRBV9 and TRBJ1-1; D is perhaps TRBD1 (5 bases). V dropped 8 bases and J dropped 1 base, with 12 bases sitting between them. Germline CDR1 is SGDLS and CDR2 is YYNGEE. This CDR3 has 13 amino acids. CDR3 protein: CASSGLRNTEAFF. The CDR3 DNA reads TGTGCCAGTTCAGGGTTAAGGAACACTGAAGCTTTCTTT.

This clonotype was seen ten or more times. This chain joins TRBV9 and TRBJ1-3; D remains ambiguous. The CDR3 is 15 amino acids. Germline V CDR1 and CDR2: SGDLS, YYNGEE. V was trimmed by 0 bases and J by 1 base, leaving 8 bases between them. CDR3 amino acids: CASSVDLGSGNTIYF. DNA of the CDR3: TGTGCCAGCAGCGTAGATCTGGGTTCTGGAAACACCATATATTTT.

In this sample, this clonotype turned up many times. The CDR3 DNA reads as TGTGCCAGCAGCGTAGGGCGGGGTTGGGATCAGCCCCAGCATTTT. Translating it yields CASSVGRGWDQPQHF. The gene calls are TRBV9 and TRBJ1-5; unclear D gene. CDR1 and CDR2 (germline): SGDLS, YYNGEE. V was trimmed by 0 bases and J by 5 bases, leaving 12 bases between them. CDR3 length: 15 amino acids. Supplemented by reference TRBV9 and TRBJ1-5, the full variable domain reads DSGVTQTPKHLITATGQRVTLRCSPRSGDLSVYWYQQSLDQGLQFLIQYYNGEERAKGNILERFSAQQFPDLHSELNLSSLELGDSALYFCASSVGRGWDQPQHFGDGTRLSIL.

This clonotype appeared many times. CDR3 in amino acids: CASSEPGQGTSGSSYNEQFF. The CDR3 DNA reads TGTGCCAGCAGCGAACCGGGACAGGGAACTAGCGGGAGCTCCTACAATGAGCAGTTCTTC. The V gene is TRBV9, the J gene TRBJ2-1, with TRBD2 identical over 11 bases. Germline CDR1 SGDLS, CDR2 YYNGEE. CDR3 length: 20 residues. The V and J ends lost 3 bases and 0 bases, in that order; junction bases with no gene match: 14.